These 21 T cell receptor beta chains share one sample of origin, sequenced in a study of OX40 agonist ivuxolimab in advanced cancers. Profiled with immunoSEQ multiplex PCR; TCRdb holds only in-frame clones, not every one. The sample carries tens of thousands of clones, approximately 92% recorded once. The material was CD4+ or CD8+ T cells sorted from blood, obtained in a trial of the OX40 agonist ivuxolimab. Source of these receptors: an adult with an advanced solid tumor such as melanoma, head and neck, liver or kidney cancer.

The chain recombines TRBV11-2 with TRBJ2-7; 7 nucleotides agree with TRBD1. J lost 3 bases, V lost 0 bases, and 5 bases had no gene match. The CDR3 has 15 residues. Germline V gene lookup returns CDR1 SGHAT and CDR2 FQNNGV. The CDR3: CASSLEATGLYEQYF. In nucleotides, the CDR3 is TGTGCCAGCAGCTTAGAGGCGACAGGGCTCTACGAGCAGTACTTC. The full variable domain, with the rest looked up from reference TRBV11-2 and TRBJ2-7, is EAGVAQSPRYKIIEKRQSVAFWCNPISGHATLYWYQQILGQGPKLLIQFQNNGVVDDSQLPKDRFSAERLKGVDSTLKIQPAKLEDSAVYLCASSLEATGLYEQYFGPGTRLTVT.

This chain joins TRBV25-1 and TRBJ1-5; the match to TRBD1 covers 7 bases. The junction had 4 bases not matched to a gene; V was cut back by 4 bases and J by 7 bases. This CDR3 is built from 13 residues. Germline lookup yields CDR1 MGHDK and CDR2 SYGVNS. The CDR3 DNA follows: TGTGCCAGCAGTGGGGCAGGGGGGCAGCCCCAGCATTTT. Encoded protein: CASSGAGGQPQHF.

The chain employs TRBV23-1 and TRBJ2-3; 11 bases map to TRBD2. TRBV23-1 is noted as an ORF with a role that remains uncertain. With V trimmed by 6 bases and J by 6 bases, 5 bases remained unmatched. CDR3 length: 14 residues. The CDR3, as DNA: TGCGCCAGCAGGGGACTAGCGGTAGGGGATACGCAGTATTTT. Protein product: CASRGLAVGDTQYF.

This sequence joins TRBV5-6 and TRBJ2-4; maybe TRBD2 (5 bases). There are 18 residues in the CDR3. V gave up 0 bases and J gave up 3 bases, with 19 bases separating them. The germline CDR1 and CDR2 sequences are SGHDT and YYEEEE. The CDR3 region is CASSLARAVWSGKNIQYF. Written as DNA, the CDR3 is TGTGCCAGCAGCTTGGCGAGGGCTGTTTGGTCTGGCAAAAACATTCAGTACTTC.

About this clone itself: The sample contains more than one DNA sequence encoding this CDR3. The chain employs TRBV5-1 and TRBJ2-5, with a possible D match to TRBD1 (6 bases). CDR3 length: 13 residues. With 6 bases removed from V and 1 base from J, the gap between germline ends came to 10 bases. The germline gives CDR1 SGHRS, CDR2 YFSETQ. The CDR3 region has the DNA TGCGCCAGCACGGGACAAAGCCAAGAGACCCAGTACTTC. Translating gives CASTGQSQETQYF.

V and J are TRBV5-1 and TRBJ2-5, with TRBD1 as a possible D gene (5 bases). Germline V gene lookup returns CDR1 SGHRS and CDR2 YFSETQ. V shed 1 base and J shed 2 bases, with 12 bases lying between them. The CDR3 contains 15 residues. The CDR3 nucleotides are TGCGCCAGCAGCTTGTTTCCAGGACATCAAGAGACCCAGTACTTC. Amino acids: CASSLFPGHQETQYF.

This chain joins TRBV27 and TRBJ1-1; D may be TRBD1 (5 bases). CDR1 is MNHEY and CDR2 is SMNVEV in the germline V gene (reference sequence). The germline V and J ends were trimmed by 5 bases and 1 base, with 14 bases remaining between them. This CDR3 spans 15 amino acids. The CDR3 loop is CASSHQRRGNTEAFF. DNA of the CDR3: TGTGCCAGCAGTCATCAGCGGAGGGGGAACACTGAAGCTTTCTTT.

CDR3 in amino acids: CASKAWNEQFF. The DNA of the CDR3 is TGTGCCAGCAAGGCATGGAATGAGCAGTTCTTC. This chain links TRBV28 with TRBJ2-1; no firm D call. CDR1 is MDHEN, CDR2 SYDVKM, per germline. This CDR3 is 11 amino acids long. The V end lost 7 bases, the J end lost 7 bases, and 8 bases lay between the germline ends.

The CDR3 nucleotides read TGTGCCAGCAGCCTAGGGGGAACCGGGGAGCTGTTTTTT. This gives the protein CASSLGGTGELFF. The rearrangement joins TRBV9 to TRBJ2-2, with D tentatively TRBD1 (6 bases). CDR3 size: 13 residues. Germline CDR1 is SGDLS and CDR2 is YYNGEE. Trimming took 4 bases from V and 5 from J, leaving 9 bases between them.

The CDR3 DNA follows: TGCGCCAGCAGCTTGGCCTCTACTTACAATGAGCAGTTCTTC. Protein sequence: CASSLASTYNEQFF. The chain couples TRBV5-1 to TRBJ2-1; D is undetermined. Germline CDR1 SGHRS, CDR2 YFSETQ. The CDR3 covers 14 residues. V was trimmed by 0 bases and J by 4 bases, leaving 8 bases between them.

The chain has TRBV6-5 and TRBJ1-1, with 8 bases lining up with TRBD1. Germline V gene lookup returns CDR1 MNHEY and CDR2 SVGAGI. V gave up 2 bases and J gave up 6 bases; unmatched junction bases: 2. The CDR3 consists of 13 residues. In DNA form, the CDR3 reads TGTGCCAGCAGTTACGCAGGGGGCGCTGAAGCTTTCTTT. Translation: CASSYAGGAEAFF.

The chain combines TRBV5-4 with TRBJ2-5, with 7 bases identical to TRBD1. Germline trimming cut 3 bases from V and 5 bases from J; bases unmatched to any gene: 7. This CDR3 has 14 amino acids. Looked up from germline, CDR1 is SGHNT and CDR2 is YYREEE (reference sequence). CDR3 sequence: CASSWKGGMETQYF. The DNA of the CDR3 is TGTGCCAGCAGCTGGAAAGGGGGCATGGAGACCCAGTACTTC.

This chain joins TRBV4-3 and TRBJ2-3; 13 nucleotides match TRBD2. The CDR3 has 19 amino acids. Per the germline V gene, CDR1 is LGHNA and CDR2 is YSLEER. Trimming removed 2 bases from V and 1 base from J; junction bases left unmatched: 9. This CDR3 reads CASSQILAGGSGRTDTQYF. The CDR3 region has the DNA TGCGCCAGCAGCCAAATACTAGCGGGAGGGTCCGGACGCACAGATACGCAGTATTTT.

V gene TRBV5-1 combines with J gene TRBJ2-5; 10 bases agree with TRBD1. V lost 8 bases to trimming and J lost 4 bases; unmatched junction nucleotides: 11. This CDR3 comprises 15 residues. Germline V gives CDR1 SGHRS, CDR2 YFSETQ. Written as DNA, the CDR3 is TGCGCCAGGGTCCTTAGGGACAGGGGACGAGAGACCCAGTACTTC. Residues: CARVLRDRGRETQYF.

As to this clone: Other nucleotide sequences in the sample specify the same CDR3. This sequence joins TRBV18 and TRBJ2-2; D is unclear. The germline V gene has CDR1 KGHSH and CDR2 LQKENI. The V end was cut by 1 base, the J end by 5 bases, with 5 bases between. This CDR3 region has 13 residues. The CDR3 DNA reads TGTGCCAGCTCACCACAGGGAACCGGGGAGCTGTTTTTT. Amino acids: CASSPQGTGELFF.

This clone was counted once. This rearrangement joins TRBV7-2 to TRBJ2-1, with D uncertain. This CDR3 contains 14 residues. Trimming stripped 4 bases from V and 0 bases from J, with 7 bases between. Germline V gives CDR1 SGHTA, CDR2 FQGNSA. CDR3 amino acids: CASSSSSSYNEQFF. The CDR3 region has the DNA TGTGCCAGCAGCTCCTCTAGCTCCTACAATGAGCAGTTCTTC. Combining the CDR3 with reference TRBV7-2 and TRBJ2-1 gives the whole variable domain GAGVSQSPSNKVTEKGKDVELRCDPISGHTALYWYRQSLGQGLEFLIYFQGNSAPDKSGLPSDRFSAERTGGSVSTLTIQRTQQEDSAVYLCASSSSSSYNEQFFGPGTRLTVL.

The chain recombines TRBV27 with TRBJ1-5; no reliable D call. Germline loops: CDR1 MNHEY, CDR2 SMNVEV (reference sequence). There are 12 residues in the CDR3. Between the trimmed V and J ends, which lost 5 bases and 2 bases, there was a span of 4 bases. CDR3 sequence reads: CASSERNQPQHF. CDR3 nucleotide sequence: TGTGCCAGCAGTGAGCGCAATCAGCCCCAGCATTTT.

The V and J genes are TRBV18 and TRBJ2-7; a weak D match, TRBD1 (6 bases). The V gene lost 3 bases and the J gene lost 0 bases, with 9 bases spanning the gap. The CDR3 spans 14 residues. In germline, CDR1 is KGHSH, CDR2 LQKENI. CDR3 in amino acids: CASSPSQGSYEQYF. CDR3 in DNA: TGTGCCAGCTCACCTTCACAGGGCTCCTACGAGCAGTACTTC.

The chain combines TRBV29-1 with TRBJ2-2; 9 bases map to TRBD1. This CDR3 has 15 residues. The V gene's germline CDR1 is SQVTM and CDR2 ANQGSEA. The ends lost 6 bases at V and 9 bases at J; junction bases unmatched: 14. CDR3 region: CSVHSPGQGIRELFF. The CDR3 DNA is TGCAGCGTACACTCCCCGGGACAGGGTATCCGGGAGCTGTTTTTT.

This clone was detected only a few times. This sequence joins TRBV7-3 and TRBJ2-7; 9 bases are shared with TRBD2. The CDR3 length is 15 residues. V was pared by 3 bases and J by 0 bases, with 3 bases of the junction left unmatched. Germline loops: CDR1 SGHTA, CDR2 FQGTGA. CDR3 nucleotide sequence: TGTGCCAGCAGCTTGAGTAGCGGGGGCTCCTACGAGCAGTACTTC. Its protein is CASSLSSGGSYEQYF.

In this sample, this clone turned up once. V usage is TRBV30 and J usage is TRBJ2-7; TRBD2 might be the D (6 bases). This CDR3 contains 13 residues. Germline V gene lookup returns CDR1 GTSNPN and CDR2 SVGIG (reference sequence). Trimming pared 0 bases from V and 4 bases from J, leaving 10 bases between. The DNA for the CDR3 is TGTGCCTGGAGTGTCGGGAGAAGTTACGAGCAGTACTTC. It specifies CAWSVGRSYEQYF. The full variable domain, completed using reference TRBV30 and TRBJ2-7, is SQTIHQWPATLVQPVGSPLSLECTVEGTSNPNLYWYRQAAGRGLQLLFYSVGIGQISSEVPQNLSASRPQDRQFILSSKKLLLSDSGFYLCAWSVGRSYEQYFGPGTRLTVT.